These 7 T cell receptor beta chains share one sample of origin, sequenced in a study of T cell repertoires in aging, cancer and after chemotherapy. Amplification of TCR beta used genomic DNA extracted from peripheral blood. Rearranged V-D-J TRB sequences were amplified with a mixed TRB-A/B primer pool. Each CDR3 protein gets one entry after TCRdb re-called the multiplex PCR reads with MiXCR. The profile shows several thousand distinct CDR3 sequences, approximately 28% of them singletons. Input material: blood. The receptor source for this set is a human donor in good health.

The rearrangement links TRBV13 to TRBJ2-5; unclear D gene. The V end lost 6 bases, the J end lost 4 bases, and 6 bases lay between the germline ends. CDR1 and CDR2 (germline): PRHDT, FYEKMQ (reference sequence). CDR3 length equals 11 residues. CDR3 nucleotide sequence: TGTGCCAGCAGTTTGTTAGAGACCCAGTACTTC. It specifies CASSLLETQYF. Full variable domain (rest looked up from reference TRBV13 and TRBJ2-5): AAGVIQSPRHLIKEKRETATLKCYPIPRHDTVYWYQQGPGQDPQFLISFYEKMQSDKGSIPDRFSAQQFSDYHSELNMSSLELGDSALYFCASSLLETQYFGPGTRLLVL.

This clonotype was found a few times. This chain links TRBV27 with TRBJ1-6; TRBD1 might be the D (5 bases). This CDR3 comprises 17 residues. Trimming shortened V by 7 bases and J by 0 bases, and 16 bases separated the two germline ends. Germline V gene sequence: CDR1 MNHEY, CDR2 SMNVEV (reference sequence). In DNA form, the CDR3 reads TGTGCCAGCACCCGGGACCTCCTGAGCTCCTATAATTCACCCCTCCACTTT. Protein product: CASTRDLLSSYNSPLHF.

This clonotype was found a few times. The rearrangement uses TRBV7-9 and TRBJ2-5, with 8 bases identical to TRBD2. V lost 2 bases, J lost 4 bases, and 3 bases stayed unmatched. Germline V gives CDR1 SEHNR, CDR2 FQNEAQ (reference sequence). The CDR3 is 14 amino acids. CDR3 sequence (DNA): TGTGCCAGCAGCTTACGTCGGGAGGGAGAGACCCAGTACTTC. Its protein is CASSLRREGETQYF. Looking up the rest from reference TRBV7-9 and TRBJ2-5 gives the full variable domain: DTGVSQNPRHKITKRGQNVTFRCDPISEHNRLYWYRQTLGQGPEFLTYFQNEAQLEKSRLLSDRFSAERPKGSFSTLEIQRTEQGDSAMYLCASSLRREGETQYFGPGTRLLVL.

The CDR3 is CASSLSLAGATDTQYF. The CDR3 nucleotides are TGTGCCAGCTCACTATCTTTAGCGGGAGCTACAGATACGCAGTATTTT. The chain carries TRBV18 and TRBJ2-3; TRBD2 agrees at 9 bases. Germline V lookup: CDR1 KGHSH, CDR2 LQKENI. V trimming: 4 bases; J trimming: 3 bases; junction bases outside the gene matches: 8. The CDR3 is made up of 16 amino acids.

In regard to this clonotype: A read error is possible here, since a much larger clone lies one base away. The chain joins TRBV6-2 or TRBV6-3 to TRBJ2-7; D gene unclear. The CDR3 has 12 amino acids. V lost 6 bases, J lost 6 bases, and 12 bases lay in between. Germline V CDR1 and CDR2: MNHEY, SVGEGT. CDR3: CASSSNGGEQYF. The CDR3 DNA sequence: TGTGCCAGCAGCTCGAACGGTGGCGAGCAGTACTTC.

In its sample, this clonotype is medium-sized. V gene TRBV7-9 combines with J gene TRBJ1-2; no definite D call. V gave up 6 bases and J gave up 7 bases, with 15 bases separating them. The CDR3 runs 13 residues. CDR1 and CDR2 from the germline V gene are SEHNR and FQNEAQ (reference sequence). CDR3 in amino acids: CASSFGELGGYTF. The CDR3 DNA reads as TGTGCCAGCAGTTTCGGGGAATTGGGTGGCTACACCTTC.

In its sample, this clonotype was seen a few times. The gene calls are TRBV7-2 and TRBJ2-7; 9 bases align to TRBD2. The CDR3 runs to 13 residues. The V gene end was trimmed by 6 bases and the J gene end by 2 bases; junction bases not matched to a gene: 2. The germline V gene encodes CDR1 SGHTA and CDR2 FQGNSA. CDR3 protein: CASRVAGAYEQYF. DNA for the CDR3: TGTGCCAGCAGGGTAGCGGGAGCCTACGAGCAGTACTTC.